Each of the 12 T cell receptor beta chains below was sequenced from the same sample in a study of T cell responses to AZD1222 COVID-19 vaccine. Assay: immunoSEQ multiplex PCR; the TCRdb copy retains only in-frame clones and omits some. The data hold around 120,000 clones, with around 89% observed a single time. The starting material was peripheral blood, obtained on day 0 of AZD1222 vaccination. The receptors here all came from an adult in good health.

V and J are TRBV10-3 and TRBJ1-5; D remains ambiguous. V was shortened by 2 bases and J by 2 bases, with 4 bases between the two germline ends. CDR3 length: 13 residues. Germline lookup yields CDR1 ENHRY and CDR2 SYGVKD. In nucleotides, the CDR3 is TGTGCCATCAGTGAGGGGGGCAATCAGCCCCAGCATTTT. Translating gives CAISEGGNQPQHF.

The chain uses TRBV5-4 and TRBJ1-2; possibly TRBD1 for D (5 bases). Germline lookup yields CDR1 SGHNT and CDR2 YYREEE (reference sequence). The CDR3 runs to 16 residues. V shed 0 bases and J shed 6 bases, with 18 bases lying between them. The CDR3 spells CASSLGTFGGMDGYTF. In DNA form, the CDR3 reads TGTGCCAGCAGCTTGGGGACGTTCGGGGGGATGGATGGCTACACCTTC.

In DNA, the CDR3 is TGTGCCAGCAGCCTAGCCGGGACTAGCGGGGAACGGGGAGCTGTTTTT. This codes for CASSLAGTSGERGAVF. The V gene is TRBV21-1, the J gene TRBJ2-2; TRBD2, the table's D call, lacks a check against the DNA. TRBV21-1 represents a pseudogene. The CDR3 runs 16 residues.

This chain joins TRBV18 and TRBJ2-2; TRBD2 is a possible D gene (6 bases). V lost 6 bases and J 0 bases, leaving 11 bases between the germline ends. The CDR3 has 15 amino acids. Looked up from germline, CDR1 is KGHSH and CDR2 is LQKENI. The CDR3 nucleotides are TGTGCCAGCTCCCCGGGACTGTCGAACACCGGGGAGCTGTTTTTT. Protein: CASSPGLSNTGELFF.

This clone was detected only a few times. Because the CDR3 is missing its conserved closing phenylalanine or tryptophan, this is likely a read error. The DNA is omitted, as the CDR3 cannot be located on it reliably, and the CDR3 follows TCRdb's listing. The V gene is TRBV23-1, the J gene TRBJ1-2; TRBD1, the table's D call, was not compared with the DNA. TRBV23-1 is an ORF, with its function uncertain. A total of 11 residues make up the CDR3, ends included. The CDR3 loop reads CASSRIEQGLI.

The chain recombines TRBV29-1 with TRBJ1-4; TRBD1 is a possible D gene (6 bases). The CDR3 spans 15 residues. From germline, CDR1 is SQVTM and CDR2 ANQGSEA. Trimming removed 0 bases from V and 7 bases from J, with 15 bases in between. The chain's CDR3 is CSVEDLSKGGEKLFF. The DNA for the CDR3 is TGCAGCGTTGAAGATCTATCTAAGGGGGGTGAAAAACTGTTTTTT.

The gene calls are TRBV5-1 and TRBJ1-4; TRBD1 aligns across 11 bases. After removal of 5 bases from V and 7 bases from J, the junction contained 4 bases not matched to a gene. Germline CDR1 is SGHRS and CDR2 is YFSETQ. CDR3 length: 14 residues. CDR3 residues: CASRQGTGGEKLFF. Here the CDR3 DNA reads TGCGCCAGCAGACAGGGGACAGGGGGTGAAAAACTGTTTTTT.

CDR3 sequence reads: CASSLASTGRVETQYF. The DNA for the CDR3 is TGTGCCAGCAGCTTAGCGTCGACAGGGAGGGTCGAGACCCAGTACTTC. The J gene is TRBJ2-5, the V gene TRBV7-2; D possibly matches TRBD1 or TRBD2 (7 bases each). This CDR3 spans 16 amino acids. The germline V gene has CDR1 SGHTA and CDR2 FQGNSA. The ends were cut back, 0 bases at V and 5 bases at J, with 16 bases in the middle.

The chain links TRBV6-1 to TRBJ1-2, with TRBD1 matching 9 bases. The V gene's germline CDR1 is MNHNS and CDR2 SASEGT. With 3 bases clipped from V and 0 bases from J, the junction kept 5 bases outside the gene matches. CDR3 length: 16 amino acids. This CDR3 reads CASSELGQGPNYGYTF. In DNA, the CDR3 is TGTGCCAGCAGTGAGCTCGGACAGGGGCCTAACTATGGCTACACCTTC.

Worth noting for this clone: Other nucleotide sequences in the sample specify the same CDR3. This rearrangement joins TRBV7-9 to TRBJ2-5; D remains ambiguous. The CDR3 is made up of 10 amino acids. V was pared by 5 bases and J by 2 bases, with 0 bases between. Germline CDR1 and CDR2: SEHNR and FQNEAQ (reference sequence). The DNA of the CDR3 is TGTGCCAGCAGCCAAGAGACCCAGTACTTC. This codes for CASSQETQYF.

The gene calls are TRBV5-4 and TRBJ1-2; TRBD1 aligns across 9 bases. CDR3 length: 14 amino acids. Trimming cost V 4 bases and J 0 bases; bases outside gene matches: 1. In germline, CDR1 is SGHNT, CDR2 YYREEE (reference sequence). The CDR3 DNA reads TGTGCCAGCAGCCGGGACAGGGCTAACTATGGCTACACCTTC. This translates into CASSRDRANYGYTF.

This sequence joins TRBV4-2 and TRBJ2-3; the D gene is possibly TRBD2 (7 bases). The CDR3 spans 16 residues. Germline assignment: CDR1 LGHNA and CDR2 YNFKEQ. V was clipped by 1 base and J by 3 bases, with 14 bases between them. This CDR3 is CASSQVGGGATDTQYF. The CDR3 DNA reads TGTGCCAGCAGCCAAGTAGGAGGGGGGGCAACAGATACGCAGTATTTT.